Below are 4 T cell receptor beta chains sequenced from a single sample in a study of cytomegalovirus exposure and HLA in healthy donors. The assay was immunoSEQ multiplex PCR, and TCRdb's table has in-frame clones only and misses some. The sample lists around 91,000 clones; approximately 93% were seen once. The material sequenced was PBMCs. These TCRs come from a woman younger than 45 in good health and CMV-seropositive.

The chain links TRBV10-2 to TRBJ2-7; D possibly corresponds to TRBD1 (6 bases). V was clipped by 6 bases and J by 2 bases, with 14 bases between them. Per germline, CDR1 WSHSY and CDR2 SAAADI. There are 14 residues in the CDR3. The CDR3 loop reads CASRHTDRPYEQYF. In DNA, the CDR3 is TGCGCCAGCAGGCATACGGACAGACCCTACGAGCAGTACTTC.

The genes are TRBV15 and TRBJ1-1; the match to TRBD1 covers 9 bases. Germline loops: CDR1 LNHNV, CDR2 YYDKDF (reference sequence). The ends lost 0 bases at V and 7 bases at J; junction bases unmatched: 3. The CDR3 contains 14 residues. CDR3 region: CATSREQGAGEAFF. In DNA form, the CDR3 reads TGTGCCACCAGCAGAGAACAGGGGGCAGGTGAAGCTTTCTTT. Looking up the rest from reference TRBV15 and TRBJ1-1 gives the full variable domain: DAMVIQNPRYQVTQFGKPVTLSCSQTLNHNVMYWYQQKSSQAPKLLFHYYDKDFNNEADTPDNFQSRRPNTSFCFLDIRSPGLGDTAMYLCATSREQGAGEAFFGQGTRLTVV.

The chain recombines TRBV6-5 with TRBJ1-1; no clear D gene. The germline CDR1 and CDR2 sequences are MNHEY and SVGAGI. The CDR3 consists of 13 residues. The ends were cut back, 7 bases at V and 10 bases at J, with 19 bases in the middle. CDR3 coding DNA: TGTGCCAGCATCGACTTGGCCCTCCGTCGAGCTTTCTTT. Translation gives CASIDLALRRAFF.

This chain connects TRBV28 to TRBJ1-5; a possible D gene is TRBD1 (5 bases). Germline CDR1 MDHEN, CDR2 SYDVKM. Trimming stripped 6 bases from V and 6 bases from J, with 15 bases between. This CDR3 spans 14 amino acids. CDR3 DNA sequence: TGTGCCAGCAGGCGGGACCCCTGGTTTCAGCCCCAGCATTTT. It is translated as CASRRDPWFQPQHF.